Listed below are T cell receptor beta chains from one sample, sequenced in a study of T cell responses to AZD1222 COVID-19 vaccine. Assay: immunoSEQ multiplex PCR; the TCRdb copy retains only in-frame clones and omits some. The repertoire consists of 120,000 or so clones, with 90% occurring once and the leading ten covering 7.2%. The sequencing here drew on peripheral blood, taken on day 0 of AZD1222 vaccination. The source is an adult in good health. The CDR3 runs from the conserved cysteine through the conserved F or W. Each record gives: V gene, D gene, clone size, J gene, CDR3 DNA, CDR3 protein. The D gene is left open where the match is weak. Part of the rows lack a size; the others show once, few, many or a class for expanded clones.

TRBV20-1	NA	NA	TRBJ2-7	TGCAGTGCTAGGGACAACTACGAGCAGTACTTC	CSARDNYEQYF
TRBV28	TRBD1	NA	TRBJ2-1	TGTGCCAGCAGTTTATTCGGACAGGGAAAAGGCAATGAGCAGTTCTTC	CASSLFGQGKGNEQFF
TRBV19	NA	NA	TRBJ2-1	TGTGCCAGTAGTATAGCTAGGGGCTCCTACAATGAGCAGTTCTTC	CASSIARGSYNEQFF
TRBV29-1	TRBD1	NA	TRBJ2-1	TGCAGCGGGGGTCCAGGGGACAGGAATGAGCAGTTCTTC	CSGGPGDRNEQFF
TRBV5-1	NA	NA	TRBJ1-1	TGCGCCAGCAGCTTGGCCGTGGGCACTGAAGCTTTCTTT	CASSLAVGTEAFF
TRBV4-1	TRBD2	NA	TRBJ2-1	TGCGCCAGCAGCCAAGGTCAGAGGCTAGCGGGAGAGGGCTCAGGGAATGAGCAGTTCTTC	CASSQGQRLAGEGSGNEQFF
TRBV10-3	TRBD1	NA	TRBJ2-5	TGTGCCACCAGGGGACAGCAAGAGACCCAGTACTTC	CATRGQQETQYF
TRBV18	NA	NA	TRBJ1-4	TGTGCCAGCTCACCCCCCTCGGGGGGCCCGGGAGAAAAACTGTTTTTT	CASSPPSGGPGEKLFF
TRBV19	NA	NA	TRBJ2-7	TGTGCCAGTAGTTCCTGGTCTGGGCCCCCCTACGAGCAGTACTTC	CASSSWSGPPYEQYF
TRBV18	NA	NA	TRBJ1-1	TGTGCCAGCTCTCAGGGCCCCAACACGAACACTGAAGCTTTCTTT	CASSQGPNTNTEAFF
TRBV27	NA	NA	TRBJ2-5	TGTGCCAGCAGCCCCCCCGGGGCGTACCAAGAGACCCAGTACTTC	CASSPPGAYQETQYF
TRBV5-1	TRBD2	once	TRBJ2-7	TGCGCCAGCAGGGGAGCGGGAGTCGGCCCCTACGAGCAGTACTTC	CASRGAGVGPYEQYF
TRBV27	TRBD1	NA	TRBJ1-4	TGTGCCAGCAGTCCGGGCTGGGGACAGGGAAACGAAAAACTGTTTTTT	CASSPGWGQGNEKLFF
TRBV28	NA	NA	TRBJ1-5	TGTGCCAGCAGCCGCTTACGGTCCAATCAGCCCCAGCATTTT	CASSRLRSNQPQHF
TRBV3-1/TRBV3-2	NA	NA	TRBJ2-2	TGTGCCAGCAGCCGAGGGACCGGGGAGCTGTTTTTT	CASSRGTGELFF
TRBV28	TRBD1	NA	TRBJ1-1	TGTGCCAGCAGGAGGTTCGGGGGGACAGGGGGCCTGGCTTTCTTT	CASRRFGGTGGLAFF
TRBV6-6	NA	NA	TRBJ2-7	TGTGCCAGCAGTTACGAGTACAGGGCGAAATACGAGCAGTACTTC	CASSYEYRAKYEQYF
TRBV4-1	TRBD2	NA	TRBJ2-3	TGCGCCAGCAGCCAAGATGGAACGGGAGGGTACACAGATACGCAGTATTTT	CASSQDGTGGYTDTQYF
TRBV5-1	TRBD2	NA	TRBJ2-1	TGCGCCAGCAGCTTCGCGGGAGGGCCGAATGAGCAGTTCTTC	CASSFAGGPNEQFF
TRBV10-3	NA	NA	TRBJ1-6	TGTGCCATCAGTGGGACGGAGGAGTCACCCCTCCACTTT	CAISGTEESPLHF
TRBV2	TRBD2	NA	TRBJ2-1	TGTGCCAGCAGCGCGATAGCGGGAGAACGTGGTGAGCAGTTCTTC	CASSAIAGERGEQFF
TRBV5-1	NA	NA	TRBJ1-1	TGCGCCAGCGGCATACAAGGGAACACTGAAGCTTTCTTT	CASGIQGNTEAFF
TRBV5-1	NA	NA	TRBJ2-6	TGCGCCAGCAGCTTGAGGGCTTCTGGGGCCAACGTCCTGACTTTC	CASSLRASGANVLTF
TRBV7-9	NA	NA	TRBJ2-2	TGTGCCAGCAGCTCCACACCCACCGGGGAGCTGTTTTTT	CASSSTPTGELFF
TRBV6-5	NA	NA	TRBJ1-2	TGTGCCAGCAGGAGGGACGCTGGGTATGGCTACACCTTC	CASRRDAGYGYTF
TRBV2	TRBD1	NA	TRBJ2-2	TGTGCCAGCAGCGAGCAGGGGGCGTCGAACACCGGGGAGCTGTTTTTT	CASSEQGASNTGELFF
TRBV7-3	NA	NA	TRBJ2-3	TGTGCCAGCAGCGCGCGGGACGCCGCAGATACGCAGTATTTT	CASSARDAADTQYF
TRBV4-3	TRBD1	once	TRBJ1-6	TGCGCCAGCAGCCAAGATCACGCCGGGACAGCGAATTCACCCCTCCACTTT	CASSQDHAGTANSPLHF
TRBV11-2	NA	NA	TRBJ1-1	TGTGCCAGCAGCTCAACGATTCAGGGGAACACTGAAGCTTTCTTT	CASSSTIQGNTEAFF
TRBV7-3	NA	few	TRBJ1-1	TGTGCCAGCAGCTCCAGGGGATACACTGAAGCTTTCTTT	CASSSRGYTEAFF
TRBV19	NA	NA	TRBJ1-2	TGTGCCAGTACAATCCCTGACAGACCCTATGGCTACACCTTC	CASTIPDRPYGYTF
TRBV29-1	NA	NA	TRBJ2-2	TGCAGCGTTGGGCGTTCGGGGACCGGGGAGCTGTTTTTT	CSVGRSGTGELFF
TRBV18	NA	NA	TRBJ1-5	TGTGCCAGCTCACCAGGCAATCAGCCCCAGCATTTT	CASSPGNQPQHF
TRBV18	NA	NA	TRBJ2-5	TGTGCCAGCTCAGCGAAAGAGACCCAGTACTTC	CASSAKETQYF
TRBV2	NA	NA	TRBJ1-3	TGTGCCAGCAGTGAGGGGCCGACTGGAAACACCATATATTTT	CASSEGPTGNTIYF
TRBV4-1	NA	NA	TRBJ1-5	TGCGCCAGCAGCCAAGTCGAGTGGGGAAGCAATCAGCCCCAGCATTTT	CASSQVEWGSNQPQHF
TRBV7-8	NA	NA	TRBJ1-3	TGTGCCAGCAGCTTAGGCACAGCTCGCTCTGGAAACACCATATATTTT	CASSLGTARSGNTIYF
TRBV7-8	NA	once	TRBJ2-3	TGTGCCAGCAGCTTTTACGCAGATACGCAGTATTTT	CASSFYADTQYF